This TCR beta chain emerged from a study of cytomegalovirus exposure and HLA in healthy donors. Study findings and constraints: In an earlier analysis, most TCR beta V segments were productive about 87% or about 30% of the time.

Per the germline V gene, CDR1 is SGHKS and CDR2 is YYEKEE (reference sequence). Trimming shortened V by 6 bases and J by 4 bases, and 16 bases separated the two germline ends. The CDR3 extends over 14 amino acids. Both 60 Vbeta primers and 13 Jbeta primers went into the PCR. Clones were sequenced by immunoSEQ multiplex PCR, and TCRdb holds only the in-frame ones, with some missing. The table includes about 150,000 clones, under 90% detected once. Of note for this clone: Its antigen remains unknown.

This TCR derives from a boy aged 2 to 9 in good health and CMV-seronegative. The V call is TRBV5-5, the J call TRBJ1-1, with a possible D match to TRBD1 (5 bases). Sequencing was carried out using PBMCs. The CDR3 reads CASTRQPVGTEAFF. The CDR3 DNA reads TGTGCCAGCACCAGACAGCCGGTGGGCACTGAAGCTTTCTTT.